The present T cell receptor beta chain was sequenced within a study of CD8+ T cells in alopecia areata (dated by TCRdb to 2017 to 2018). Broadly, across the study: Treated patients were enrolled in an open-label pilot trial of oral tofacitinib, 5 to 10 mg twice daily, for moderate-to-severe alopecia areata. TCRbeta CDR3 regions were amplified by immunoSEQ multiplex PCR with 35 Vbeta forward and 13 Jbeta reverse primers. In both human patients and the C3H/HeJ mouse model, the study applied high-throughput TCRbeta sequencing to look at T cell clonal expansion in alopecia areata. For the treated patients, the SALT score, which quantifies what percentage of scalp surface area is affected, served as the measure of disease severity. Tofacitinib-treated patients had biopsies at baseline and at 4 and 24 weeks of treatment, with a later scalp biopsy in several patients. The RNA source kit depended on sample type: the PAXgene miRNA kit for fixed scalp, the miRNeasy kit for PBMCs, and the RNeasy kit for mouse skin. Tofacitinib was given for 6 to 18 months, followed by 6 months of follow-up off drug to assess delayed response and recurrence. Clonality in the scalp was compared among normal scalp (n=4), patchy alopecia areata scalp (n=8), and alopecia totalis/universalis scalp (n=8). In humans, TCRbeta sequencing was performed on scalp tissue and on sorted CD4+ and CD8+ peripheral blood T cells from healthy controls and from patients with patchy or totalis/universalis alopecia areata. General findings and caveats noted by the study authors: Many expanded lesional clones persisted in scalp and blood during tofacitinib treatment, which may partly explain relapse after stopping treatment. Compared with normal scalp, lesional scalp, particularly in alopecia totalis/universalis, had higher clonality and more expanded CD8+ clones, which suggests antigenic drive. Because the treated cohort was small and included a single nonresponder, larger studies are needed to assess links between baseline CD8+ expansion and response. Unlike mouse skin, which is dominated by gammadelta T cells, normal human skin has resident alphabeta T cells that are also sequenced, and this complicates analysis of the scalp TCR repertoire. Tofacitinib significantly decreased scalp clonality and the number of expanded CD8+ clones among the top 100 scalp clones. TCR sequences shared between patients were less clear than in mice, possibly partly because of HLA diversity in the patient population.

In the case of this clone: Its antigen is currently not known. Base qualities are not at hand, and no much larger clone is one base apart.

Receptor libraries were prepared by the immunoSEQ multiplex PCR assay. For TCR sequencing, RNA was extracted from every sample and reverse transcribed into cDNA to serve as template. First-strand cDNA was synthesized with SuperScript III using a 2:1 mix of oligo-dT and random hexamers. A synthetic immune receptor repertoire was used to measure amplification bias, and any remaining bias was corrected computationally. In the paper's pipeline: After raw reads were preprocessed to remove errors, the CDR3 was defined following IMGT conventions as running from the conserved cysteine to phenylalanine. Clonality was computed by normalizing Shannon entropy by log2 of the number of productive unique TCRs and subtracting the result from 1. Whether scalp clones were CD4 or CD8 was inferred by matching scalp TCRbeta sequences against CD4 and CD8 repertoires sorted from blood. In its TCRdb copy, this immuneACCESS table keeps in-frame sequences only and misses some clones. Where compared with another copy, unresolved V genes explain less than half of these, and the others have no known cause. V, J and clone size are taken as reported in that table, and D and trimming were inferred from the DNA itself. This sample is represented by more than 95,000 clones; approximately 60% of them were singletons. Clones ranked in the top ten supply roughly 5% of the sample.

In the paper's terms, the time point label means: approximately 4 weeks on oral tofacitinib. Reading the label with the study, this specimen's treatment or condition is: oral pan-JAK inhibitor, 5-10 mg twice daily. Lesional scalp punch biopsies and peripheral blood were collected from alopecia areata patients. After PBMCs were isolated by density centrifugation and stained for CD3, CD4 and CD8, a FACSAria was used to sort CD4+ and CD8+ T cells. CDR1 and CDR2 were assigned from the germline V gene as KGHSH and LQKENI. V sheds 6 bases and J sheds 0 bases, leaving 11 bases between their ends. The CDR3 spans 14 residues, from the cysteine through the phenylalanine. Of the read, only the CDR3 DNA is kept; its 42 bases are in frame from base 1.

Here the sequenced sample was CD4+ T cells sorted from blood, taken at week 4, from a patient treated with tofacitinib. The sequence joins TRBV18 to TRBJ1-1, with no D gene named confidently. This clonotype was obtained from a human donor with alopecia areata. The DNA is as follows: TGTGCCAGCTCTCCCGAGGCTCTGAACACTGAAGCTTTCTTT. Translated, it reads CASSPEALNTEAFF.